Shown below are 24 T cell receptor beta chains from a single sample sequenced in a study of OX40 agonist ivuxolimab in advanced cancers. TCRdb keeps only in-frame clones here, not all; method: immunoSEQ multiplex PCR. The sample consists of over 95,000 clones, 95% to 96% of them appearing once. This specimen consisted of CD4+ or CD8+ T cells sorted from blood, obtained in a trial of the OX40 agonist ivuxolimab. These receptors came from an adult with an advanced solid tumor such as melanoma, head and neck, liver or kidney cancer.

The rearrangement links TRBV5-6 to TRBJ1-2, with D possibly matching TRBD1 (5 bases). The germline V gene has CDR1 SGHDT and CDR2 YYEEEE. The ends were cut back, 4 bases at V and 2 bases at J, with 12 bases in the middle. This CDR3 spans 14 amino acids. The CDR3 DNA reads TGTGCCAGCAGCCCAGGGACTGAAAACTATGGCTACACCTTC. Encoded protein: CASSPGTENYGYTF.

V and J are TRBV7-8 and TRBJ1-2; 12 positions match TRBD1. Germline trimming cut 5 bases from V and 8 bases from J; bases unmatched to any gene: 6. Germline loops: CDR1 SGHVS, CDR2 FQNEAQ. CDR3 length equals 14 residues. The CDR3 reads CASSDSGTGGGYTF. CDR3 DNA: TGTGCCAGCAGCGATTCCGGGACAGGGGGCGGCTACACCTTC.

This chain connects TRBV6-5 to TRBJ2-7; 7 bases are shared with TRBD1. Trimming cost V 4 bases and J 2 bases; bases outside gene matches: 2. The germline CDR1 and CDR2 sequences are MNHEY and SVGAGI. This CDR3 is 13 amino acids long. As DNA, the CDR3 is TGTGCCAGCAGTTCGGGACAGACCTACGAGCAGTACTTC. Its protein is CASSSGQTYEQYF.

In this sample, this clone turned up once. The DNA for the CDR3 is TGTGCCAGCAGTCTCAATGCAGCGTCCCGCTATGGCTACACCTTC. Its protein product is CASSLNAASRYGYTF. The chain employs TRBV27 and TRBJ1-2; D is undetermined. CDR1 and CDR2 (germline): MNHEY, SMNVEV (reference sequence). The CDR3 runs 15 residues. V was trimmed by 5 bases and J by 4 bases, leaving 17 bases between them.

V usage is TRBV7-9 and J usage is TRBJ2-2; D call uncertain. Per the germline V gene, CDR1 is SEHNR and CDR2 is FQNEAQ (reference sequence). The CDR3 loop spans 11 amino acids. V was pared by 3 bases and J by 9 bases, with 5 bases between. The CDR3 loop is CASSLSRELFF. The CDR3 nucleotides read TGTGCCAGCAGCTTGTCCCGGGAGCTGTTTTTT.

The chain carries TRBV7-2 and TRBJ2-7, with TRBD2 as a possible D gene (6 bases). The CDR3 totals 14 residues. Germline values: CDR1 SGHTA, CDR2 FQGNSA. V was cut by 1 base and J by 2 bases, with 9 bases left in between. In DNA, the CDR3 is TGTGCCAGCAGCTTAGAGGAGGGACCCTACGAGCAGTACTTC. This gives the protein CASSLEEGPYEQYF. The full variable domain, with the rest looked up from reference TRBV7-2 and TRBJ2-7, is GAGVSQSPSNKVTEKGKDVELRCDPISGHTALYWYRQSLGQGLEFLIYFQGNSAPDKSGLPSDRFSAERTGGSVSTLTIQRTQQEDSAVYLCASSLEEGPYEQYFGPGTRLTVT.

This chain's CDR3 is CASSQDDREVLANEKLFF. CDR3 nucleotides: TGCGCCAGCAGCCAAGATGACAGGGAGGTTTTGGCTAATGAAAAACTGTTTTTT. The genes are TRBV4-1 and TRBJ1-4; 7 nucleotides match TRBD1. Germline values: CDR1 MGHRA, CDR2 YSYEKL. J lost 3 bases, V lost 0 bases, and 10 bases had no gene match. The CDR3 length is 18 residues.

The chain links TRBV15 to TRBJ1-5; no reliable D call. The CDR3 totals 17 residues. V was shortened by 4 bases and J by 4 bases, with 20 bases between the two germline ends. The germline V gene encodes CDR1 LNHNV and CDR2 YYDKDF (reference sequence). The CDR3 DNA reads TGTGCCACCAGCACCCCCAACCTGGAAACCTCGAATCAGCCCCAGCATTTT. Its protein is CATSTPNLETSNQPQHF.

CDR3 region: CASSLVGQGLANEKLFF. The CDR3 region has the DNA TGTGCCAGCAGCTTGGTAGGACAGGGTCTTGCTAATGAAAAACTGTTTTTT. The chain employs TRBV5-5 and TRBJ1-4, with 8 positions matching TRBD1. The CDR3 has 17 amino acids. Germline V gives CDR1 SGHKS, CDR2 YYEKEE (reference sequence). V dropped 0 bases and J dropped 3; count of bases not matched to a gene: 7. Filled out from reference TRBV5-5 and TRBJ1-4, the complete variable domain reads DAGVTQSPTHLIKTRGQQVTLRCSPISGHKSVSWYQQVLGQGPQFIFQYYEKEERGRGNFPDRFSARQFPNYSSELNVNALLLGDSALYLCASSLVGQGLANEKLFFGSGTQLSVL.

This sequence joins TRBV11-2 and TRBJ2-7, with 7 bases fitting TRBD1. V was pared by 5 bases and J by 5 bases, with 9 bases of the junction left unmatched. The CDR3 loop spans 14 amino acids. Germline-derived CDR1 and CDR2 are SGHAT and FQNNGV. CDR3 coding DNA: TGTGCCAGCAGCCACTTCGACAGGGCCAACGAGCAGTACTTC. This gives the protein CASSHFDRANEQYF.

CDR3 nucleotides: TGTGCCACCTTCTCCCGGGACAGGGGTTCCTACGAGCAGTACTTC. Translating gives CATFSRDRGSYEQYF. J is TRBJ2-7 and V is TRBV6-5; 10 positions agree with TRBD1. Germline V gene data show CDR1 as MNHEY and CDR2 as SVGAGI. Trimming at V came to 10 bases and at J to 1 base, leaving 10 bases not matched to a gene. This CDR3 is 15 amino acids long.

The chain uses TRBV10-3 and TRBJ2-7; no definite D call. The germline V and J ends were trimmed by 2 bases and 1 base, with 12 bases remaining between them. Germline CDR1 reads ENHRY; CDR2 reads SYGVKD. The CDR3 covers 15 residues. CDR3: CAISEGRTESYEQYF. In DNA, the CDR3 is TGTGCCATCAGTGAGGGTCGTACGGAATCCTACGAGCAGTACTTC.

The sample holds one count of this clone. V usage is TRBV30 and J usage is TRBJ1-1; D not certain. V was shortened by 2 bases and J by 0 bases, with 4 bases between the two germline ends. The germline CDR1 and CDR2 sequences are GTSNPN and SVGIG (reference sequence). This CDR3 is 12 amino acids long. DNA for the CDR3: TGTGCCTGGAGTAGCATGAACACTGAAGCTTTCTTT. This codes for CAWSSMNTEAFF.

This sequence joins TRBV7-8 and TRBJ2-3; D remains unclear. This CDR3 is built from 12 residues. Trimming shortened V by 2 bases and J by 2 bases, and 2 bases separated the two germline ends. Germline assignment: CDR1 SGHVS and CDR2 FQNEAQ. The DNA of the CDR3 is TGTGCCAGCAGCTTATCCACAGATACGCAGTATTTT. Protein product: CASSLSTDTQYF.

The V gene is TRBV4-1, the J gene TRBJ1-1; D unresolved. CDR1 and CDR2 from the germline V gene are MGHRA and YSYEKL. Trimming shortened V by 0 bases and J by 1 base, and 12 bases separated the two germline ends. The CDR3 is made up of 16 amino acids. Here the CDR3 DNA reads TGCGCCAGCAGCCAAGATAGGTTCAGGAGGAACACTGAAGCTTTCTTT. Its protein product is CASSQDRFRRNTEAFF.

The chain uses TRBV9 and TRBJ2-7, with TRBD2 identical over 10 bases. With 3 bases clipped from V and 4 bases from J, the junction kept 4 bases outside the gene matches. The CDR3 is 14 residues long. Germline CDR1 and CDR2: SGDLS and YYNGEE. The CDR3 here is CASSAAGLAYEQYF. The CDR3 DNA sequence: TGTGCCAGCAGCGCTGCGGGACTAGCGTACGAGCAGTACTTC.

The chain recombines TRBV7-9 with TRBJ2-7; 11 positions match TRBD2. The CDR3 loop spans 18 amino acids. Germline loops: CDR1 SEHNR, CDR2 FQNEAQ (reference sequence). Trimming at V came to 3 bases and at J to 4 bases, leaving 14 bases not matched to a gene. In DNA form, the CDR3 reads TGTGCCAGCAGCTTTGGGACTAGCGGAGCCTCTTCCCTTTACGAGCAGTACTTC. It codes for CASSFGTSGASSLYEQYF.

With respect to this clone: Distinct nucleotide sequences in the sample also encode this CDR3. This CDR3 reads CASSGIRAFF. CDR3 nucleotides: TGTGCCAGTTCTGGAATTCGGGCTTTCTTT. The rearrangement links TRBV19 to TRBJ1-1, with unresolved D. V was cut by 8 bases and J by 11 bases, with 12 bases left in between. This CDR3 is built from 10 residues. Germline V gene data show CDR1 as LNHDA and CDR2 as SQIVND (reference sequence).

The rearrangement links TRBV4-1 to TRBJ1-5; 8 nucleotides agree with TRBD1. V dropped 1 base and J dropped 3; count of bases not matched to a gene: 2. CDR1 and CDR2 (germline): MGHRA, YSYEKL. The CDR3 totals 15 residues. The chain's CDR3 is CASSQGTGNNQPQHF. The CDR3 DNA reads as TGCGCCAGCAGCCAAGGGACAGGGAACAATCAGCCCCAGCATTTT.

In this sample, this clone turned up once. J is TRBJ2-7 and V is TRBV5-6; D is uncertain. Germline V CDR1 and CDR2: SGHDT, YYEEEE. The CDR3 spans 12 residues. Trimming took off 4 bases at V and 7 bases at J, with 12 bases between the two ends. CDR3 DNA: TGTGCCAGCAGCCACCGGACGGTAGAGCAGTACTTC. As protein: CASSHRTVEQYF. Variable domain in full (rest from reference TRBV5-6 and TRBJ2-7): DAGVTQSPTHLIKTRGQQVTLRCSPKSGHDTVSWYQQALGQGPQFIFQYYEEEERQRGNFPDRFSGHQFPNYSSELNVNALLLGDSALYLCASSHRTVEQYFGPGTRLTVT.

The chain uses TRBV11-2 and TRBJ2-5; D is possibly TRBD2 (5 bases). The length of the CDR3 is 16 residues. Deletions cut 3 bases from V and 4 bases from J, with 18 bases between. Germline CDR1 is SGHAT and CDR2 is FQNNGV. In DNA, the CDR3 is TGTGCCAGCAGCTTTTCGCCAGACTACATGCCAGAGACCCAGTACTTC. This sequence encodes CASSFSPDYMPETQYF. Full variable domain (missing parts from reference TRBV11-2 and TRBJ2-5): EAGVAQSPRYKIIEKRQSVAFWCNPISGHATLYWYQQILGQGPKLLIQFQNNGVVDDSQLPKDRFSAERLKGVDSTLKIQPAKLEDSAVYLCASSFSPDYMPETQYFGPGTRLLVL.

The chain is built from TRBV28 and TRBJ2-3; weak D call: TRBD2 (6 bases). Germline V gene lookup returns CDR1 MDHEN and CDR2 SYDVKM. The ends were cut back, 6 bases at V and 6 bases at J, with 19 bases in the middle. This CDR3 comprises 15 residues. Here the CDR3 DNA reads TGTGCCAGCAGAGAAAGGGGAGGTGGAGGCGATACGCAGTATTTT. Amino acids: CASRERGGGGDTQYF.

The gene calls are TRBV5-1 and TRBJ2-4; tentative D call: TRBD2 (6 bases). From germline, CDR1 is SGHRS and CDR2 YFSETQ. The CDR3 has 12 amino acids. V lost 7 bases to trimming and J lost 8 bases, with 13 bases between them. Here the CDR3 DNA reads TGCGCCAGCGGGCTAGGGGAGGACATTCAGTACTTC. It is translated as CASGLGEDIQYF.

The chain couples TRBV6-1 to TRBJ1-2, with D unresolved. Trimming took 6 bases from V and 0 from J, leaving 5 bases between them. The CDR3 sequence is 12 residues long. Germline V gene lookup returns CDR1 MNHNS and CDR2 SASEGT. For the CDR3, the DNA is TGTGCCAGCAGACATCCTAACTATGGCTACACCTTC. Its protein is CASRHPNYGYTF.